This TCR beta chain was recorded in a study of cytomegalovirus exposure and HLA in healthy donors. The junction had 6 bases not matched to a gene; V was cut back by 6 bases and J by 5 bases. CDR1 and CDR2 from the germline V gene are MNHEY and SVGAGI. This CDR3 contains 13 residues. On this clone itself: What it binds is unknown.

Study-level points and caveats: Whilst most TCR sequences proved rare, a subset of public TCRs occurred across many donors.

PCR primers comprised 60 Vbeta and 13 Jbeta primers. Under the authors' procedure: In a later analysis, the count reached some 88 million unique TCR beta chains, with about 11 million shared. Clones were read by immunoSEQ multiplex PCR, and TCRdb kept only the in-frame ones, dropping some. V and J calls and clone size are as listed in that table; D and trimming were resolved from the DNA. Of approximately 170,000 clones listed, around 77% are singletons. The sample was PBMCs. The receptor was derived from a woman aged 35 to 49 in good health and CMV-seronegative. The J gene is TRBJ1-2, the V gene TRBV6-5; 7 bases line up with TRBD1. In DNA form, the CDR3 reads TGTGCCAGCAGCCAAGTGACAGGGTATGGCTACACCTTC. Protein: CASSQVTGYGYTF.